Included here is one T cell receptor beta chain sequence, with context. This record belongs to a study of blood T cell repertoires in COVID-19. Overall study context: Samples representing acute and convalescent COVID-19 were sourced from the United States, Italy and Spain. The analysed material was cDNA or gDNA that came from T cells, B-cell-depleted T cells, or PBMCs.

Germline V gene sequence: CDR1 SGHAT, CDR2 FQNNGV. The junction had 3 bases not matched to a gene; V was cut back by 5 bases and J by 0 bases. There are 15 residues in the CDR3. The method was immunoSEQ multiplex PCR; TCRdb's version includes in-frame clones alone and lacks a portion of them. The table includes about 360,000 clones, about 86% detected once. The Seattle patients, enrolled during active infection, were followed longitudinally. The TCR comes from an older woman with COVID-19, enrolled during active disease. The chain is built from TRBV11-2 and TRBJ2-7; 11 nucleotides agree with TRBD2. The source material was peripheral blood. The CDR3 DNA is TGTGCCAGCAGCGTGACTAGCGGGAACTCCTACGAGCAGTACTTC. Protein product: CASSVTSGNSYEQYF.